This T cell receptor delta chain stems from a study of Vδ1+ human thymocytes. Concerning this clone itself: Its antigen is not known.

Extracted RNA was reverse transcribed into cDNA. Multiplex PCR used pooled V-gene forward primers and a constant-region reverse primer to amplify CDR3s. TCRdb fed the multiplex PCR reads to CATT. The sample records some 55,000 delta-chain clones, less than 20% being singletons. CDR3 length equals 20 residues. The J segment lost 0 bases and the V segment lost 1 base, leaving 16 bases of the junction unmatched. CDR1 and CDR2 (germline): TSWWSYY, QGS. Whole-study findings and limits: Thymic delta-chain repertoires held around 20% Vdelta2 sequences and few Vdelta3, despite high sort purity. TRD repertoires were essentially private, unlike widely shared TRG clonotypes. Bulk data may be misread because of unexpected Vdelta2 sequences. In the thymus, TRG and TRD repertoires looked highly polyclonal with Gaussian CDR3 lengths.

Vdelta1+ thymocyte sorts reached between roughly 97% and 99.6% purity. The sample consisted of Vdelta1+ gamma-delta thymocytes from the thymus. Subset meaning: FACS-sorted CD3+ TCRalphabeta- TCRVdelta1+ TCRVdelta2- thymocytes. This sequence joins TRDV1 and TRDJ1; 8 bases map to TRDD3. This TCR derives from a boy under two years old who had congenital heart surgery. Here the CDR3 DNA reads TGTGCTCTTGGGGAACGATCCCCCTACTGGGGGTTCCAGTACACCGATAAACTCATCTTT. This codes for CALGERSPYWGFQYTDKLIF.